The source of this TCR beta chain is a study of T cells in Graves' hyperthyroidism and ophthalmopathy. Study-wide findings and caveats: Model output signaled ophthalmopathy a median approximately 6 months ahead of onset.

The study included ophthalmopathy patients with Clinical Activity Score at least 3, NOSPECS grade at least 4 and duration under 3 months. Those patients with uncontrolled infection, other autoimmune disease, pregnancy or lactation were excluded. The PBMCs studied were ones that came from about 10 ml fresh peripheral blood. CDR1 LGHDT and CDR2 YNNKEL come from the germline V gene (reference sequence). Trimming took off 7 bases at V and 2 bases at J, with 18 bases between the two ends. The CDR3 extends over 15 amino acids. This clonotype was found many times. Its cognate antigen is unknown. Amplification targeted TCR beta CDR3 regions from RNA transcripts. With the HTBI primer set, the TCR CDR3 went through a first round of RT-PCR. Using its own MiXCR run on the multiplex PCR reads, TCRdb lists one record per CDR3 protein. The sample consists of some 490,000 distinct CDR3 sequences, about 16% of them appearing once.

This receptor was taken from a woman aged 25-40 years with Graves' ophthalmopathy. The chain uses TRBV3-1 and TRBJ2-7; D might be TRBD1 (6 bases). Sequencing input: blood. The CDR3 protein is CASTTGRQGPYEQYF. CDR3 coding DNA: TGTGCCAGCACCACTGGACGGCAGGGGCCCTACGAGCAGTACTTC.